The present entry profiles one T cell receptor beta chain with its context. The sample is drawn from a study of T cell changes during pregnancy in multiple sclerosis. The CDR3 totals 13 residues. Per germline, CDR1 SGHTA and CDR2 FQGNSA. The germline V and J ends were trimmed by 6 bases and 2 bases, with 8 bases remaining between them. The data were produced by immunoSEQ multiplex PCR, yet TCRdb's version contains in-frame clones alone and is incomplete. Of approximately 99,000 clones listed, over 85% are singletons. The chain joins TRBV7-2 to TRBJ2-1; D unclear. The origin of this receptor is a female donor with multiple sclerosis, enrolled in a pregnancy study. The specimen was peripheral blood, collected after pregnancy. CDR3 protein: CASRLEAYNEQFF. Written as DNA, the CDR3 is TGTGCCAGCAGACTCGAGGCCTACAATGAGCAGTTCTTC. The variable domain in full, with the rest retrieved from reference TRBV7-2 and TRBJ2-1, is GAGVSQSPSNKVTEKGKDVELRCDPISGHTALYWYRQSLGQGLEFLIYFQGNSAPDKSGLPSDRFSAERTGGSVSTLTIQRTQQEDSAVYLCASRLEAYNEQFFGPGTRLTVL.